The 11 T cell receptor beta chains presented below share a single source sample, sequenced in a study of shared clonotypes between healthy human individuals. Only CD45RO-negative cells positively selected for CCR7 counted as naive CD8 cells, so terminally differentiated effector memory CD45RA+ cells were excluded. Clones were sequenced by immunoSEQ multiplex PCR, and TCRdb holds only the in-frame ones, with some missing. The sample lists 1.5 million to 2.5 million clones, approximately 95% occurring once. The sequencing input was naive CD8+ T cells sorted from blood. All receptors come from a man younger than 35 in good health.

V gene TRBV19 combines with J gene TRBJ1-3; no reliable D call. V shed 3 bases and J shed 6 bases, with 6 bases lying between them. Germline V CDR1 and CDR2: LNHDA, SQIVND (reference sequence). The CDR3 length is 12 residues. DNA of the CDR3: TGTGCCAGTAGTATGGAGGCAAACACCATATATTTT. Translated, it gives CASSMEANTIYF. Supplemented by reference TRBV19 and TRBJ1-3, the full variable domain reads DGGITQSPKYLFRKEGQNVTLSCEQNLNHDAMYWYRQDPGQGLRLIYYSQIVNDFQKGDIAEGYSVSREKKESFPLTVTSAQKNPTAFYLCASSMEANTIYFGEGSWLTVV.

A single count supports this clone. This chain joins TRBV10-3 and TRBJ2-7, with D unclear. Germline CDR1 is ENHRY and CDR2 is SYGVKD. This CDR3 has 12 amino acids. Between the trimmed V and J ends, which lost 1 base and 5 bases, there was a span of 6 bases. The CDR3 reads CAISEFFDEQYF. The DNA of the CDR3 is TGTGCCATCAGTGAGTTCTTCGACGAGCAGTACTTC.

V and J are TRBV7-9 and TRBJ1-3; D gene ambiguous. V was cut by 5 bases and J by 0 bases, with 8 bases left in between. The CDR3 runs 14 residues. CDR1 and CDR2 from the germline V gene are SEHNR and FQNEAQ (reference sequence). This CDR3 reads CASSVMTSGNTIYF. CDR3 nucleotide sequence: TGTGCCAGCAGCGTAATGACCTCTGGAAACACCATATATTTT.

This chain uses TRBV9 with TRBJ2-7; 9 nucleotides agree with TRBD2. The junction had 7 bases not matched to a gene; V was cut back by 4 bases and J by 5 bases. CDR3 length equals 14 residues. The V gene's germline CDR1 is SGDLS and CDR2 YYNGEE. CDR3 DNA: TGTGCCAGCAGCCCGAGCGGGAGGTACGACGAGCAGTACTTC. Translation gives CASSPSGRYDEQYF.

V usage is TRBV6-5 and J usage is TRBJ2-7; 7 nucleotides match TRBD1. The germline gives CDR1 MNHEY, CDR2 SVGAGI. Trimming at V came to 6 bases and at J to 0 bases, leaving 8 bases not matched to a gene. The CDR3 is made up of 15 amino acids. The CDR3, as DNA: TGTGCCAGCAGACCAACAGGGGAAAGCTCCTACGAGCAGTACTTC. It codes for CASRPTGESSYEQYF.

J is TRBJ2-3 and V is TRBV7-8; D gene ambiguous. The CDR3 runs to 12 residues. Germline CDR1 SGHVS, CDR2 FQNEAQ. V was cut by 5 bases and J by 4 bases, with 7 bases left in between. The CDR3 DNA reads TGTGCCAGCAGCGCCCCTCCAGATACGCAGTATTTT. Its translation is CASSAPPDTQYF.

The chain joins TRBV5-1 to TRBJ1-4, with a weak D call TRBD1 (6 bases). The germline gives CDR1 SGHRS, CDR2 YFSETQ. This CDR3 is built from 17 residues. Trimming took 4 bases from V and 5 from J, leaving 21 bases between them. The CDR3 nucleotides read TGCGCCAGCAGCGTAGACACCGGCGGGGGGCTAAATGAAAAACTGTTTTTT. Translation gives CASSVDTGGGLNEKLFF. The variable domain in full, with the rest retrieved from reference TRBV5-1 and TRBJ1-4, is KAGVTQTPRYLIKTRGQQVTLSCSPISGHRSVSWYQQTPGQGLQFLFEYFSETQRNKGNFPGRFSGRQFSNSRSEMNVSTLELGDSALYLCASSVDTGGGLNEKLFFGSGTQLSVL.

V usage is TRBV6-6 and J usage is TRBJ2-7; D is uncertain. The germline V and J ends were trimmed by 4 bases and 7 bases, with 17 bases remaining between them. This CDR3 comprises 14 residues. The germline gives CDR1 MNHNY, CDR2 SVGAGI (reference sequence). CDR3 sequence: CASSFGPPSREQYF. CDR3 DNA sequence: TGTGCCAGCAGTTTCGGACCTCCAAGTCGGGAGCAGTACTTC.

The chain joins TRBV19 to TRBJ2-1; 8 bases match TRBD2. Germline V CDR1 and CDR2: LNHDA, SQIVND (reference sequence). Trimming removed 1 base from V and 5 bases from J; junction bases left unmatched: 4. The CDR3 runs to 15 residues. The CDR3 nucleotides are TGTGCCAGTAGTATAGCCGGGACTAGAAACAATGAGCAGTTCTTC. Translated: CASSIAGTRNNEQFF.

This chain joins TRBV7-8 and TRBJ1-1; D unclear. The CDR3 has 13 amino acids. CDR1 and CDR2 (germline): SGHVS, FQNEAQ. The V and J ends lost 1 base and 8 bases respectively, with 11 bases between them. CDR3 protein: CASSLGGREEAFF. The CDR3, as DNA: TGTGCCAGCAGCTTAGGTGGGAGGGAAGAAGCTTTCTTT.

The rearrangement uses TRBV11-1 and TRBJ1-4; weak D call: TRBD1 (6 bases). CDR1 SGHAT and CDR2 FQDESV come from the germline V gene (reference sequence). The CDR3 is made up of 15 amino acids. V lost 1 base and J lost 8, with 14 bases in between. The CDR3 DNA is TGTGCCAGCAGCTTAGAATCGGGGGCGGAAGAAAAACTGTTTTTT. Its protein is CASSLESGAEEKLFF.